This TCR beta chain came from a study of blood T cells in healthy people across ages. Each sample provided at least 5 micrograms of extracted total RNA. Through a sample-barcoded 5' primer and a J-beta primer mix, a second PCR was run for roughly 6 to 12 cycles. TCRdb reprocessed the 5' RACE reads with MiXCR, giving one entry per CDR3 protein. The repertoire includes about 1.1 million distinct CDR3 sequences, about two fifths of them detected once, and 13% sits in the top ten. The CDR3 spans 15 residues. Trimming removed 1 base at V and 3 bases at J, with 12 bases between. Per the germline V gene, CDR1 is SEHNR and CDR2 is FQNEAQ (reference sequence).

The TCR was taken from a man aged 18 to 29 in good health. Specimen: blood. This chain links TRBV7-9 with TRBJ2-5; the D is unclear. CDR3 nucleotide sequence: TGTGCCAGCAGCTTAGGATATGGCCGAGAAGAGACCCAGTACTTC. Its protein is CASSLGYGREETQYF. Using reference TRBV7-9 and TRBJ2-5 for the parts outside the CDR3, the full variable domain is DTGVSQNPRHKITKRGQNVTFRCDPISEHNRLYWYRQTLGQGPEFLTYFQNEAQLEKSRLLSDRFSAERPKGSFSTLEIQRTEQGDSAMYLCASSLGYGREETQYFGPGTRLLVL.